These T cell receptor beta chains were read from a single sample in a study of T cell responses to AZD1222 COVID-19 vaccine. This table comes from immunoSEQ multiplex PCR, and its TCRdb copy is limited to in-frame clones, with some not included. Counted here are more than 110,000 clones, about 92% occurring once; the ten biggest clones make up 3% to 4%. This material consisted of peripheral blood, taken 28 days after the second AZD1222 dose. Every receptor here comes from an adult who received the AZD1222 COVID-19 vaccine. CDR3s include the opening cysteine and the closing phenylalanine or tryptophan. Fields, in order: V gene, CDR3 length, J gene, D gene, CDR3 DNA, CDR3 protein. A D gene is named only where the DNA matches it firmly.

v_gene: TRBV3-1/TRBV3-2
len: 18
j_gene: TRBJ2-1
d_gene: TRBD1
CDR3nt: TGTGCCAGCAGCCAAGCCCCACAGGGGGCTAAGTTGGACAATGAGCAGTTCTTC
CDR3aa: CASSQAPQGAKLDNEQFF

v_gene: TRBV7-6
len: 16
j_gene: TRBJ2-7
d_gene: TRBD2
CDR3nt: TGTGCCAGCAGCTTAGGTTATGAGCGGGGCTTTTACGAGCAGTACTTC
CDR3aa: CASSLGYERGFYEQYF

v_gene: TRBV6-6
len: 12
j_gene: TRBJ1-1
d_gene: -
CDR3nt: TGTGCCAGCAGTTGGGTAGGCACTGAAGCTTTCTTT
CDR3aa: CASSWVGTEAFF

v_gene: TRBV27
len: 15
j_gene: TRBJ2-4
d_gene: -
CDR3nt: TGTGCCAGCAGTTTATCGGGGAACACCAAAAACATTCAGTACTTC
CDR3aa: CASSLSGNTKNIQYF

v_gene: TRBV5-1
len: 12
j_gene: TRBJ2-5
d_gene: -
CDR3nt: TGCGCCAGCAGCTTGGAGGGGGAGACCCAGTACTTC
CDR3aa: CASSLEGETQYF

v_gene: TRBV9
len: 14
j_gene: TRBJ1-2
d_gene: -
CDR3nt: TGTGCCAGCAGCCCTGATTTTCCCAACTATGGCTACACCTTC
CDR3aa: CASSPDFPNYGYTF

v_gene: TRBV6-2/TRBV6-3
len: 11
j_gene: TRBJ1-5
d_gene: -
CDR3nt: TGTGCCAGCAGTTACCAAGGGGGGCAGCATTTT
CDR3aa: CASSYQGGQHF

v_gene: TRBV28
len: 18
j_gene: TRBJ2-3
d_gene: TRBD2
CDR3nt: TGTGCCAGCAGTTTATATACTGTACTAGCGGAAGCAACAGATACGCAGTATTTT
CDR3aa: CASSLYTVLAEATDTQYF

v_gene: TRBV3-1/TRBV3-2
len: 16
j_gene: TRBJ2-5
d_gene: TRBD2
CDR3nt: TGTGCCAGCAGCCAAGGGCAGCGGGGCGACAGAGAGACCCAGTACTTC
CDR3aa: CASSQGQRGDRETQYF

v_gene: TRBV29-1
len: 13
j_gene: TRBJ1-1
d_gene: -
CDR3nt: TGCAGCGTTGAAGATCGGGGGGGCGATGAAGCTTTCTTT
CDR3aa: CSVEDRGGDEAFF

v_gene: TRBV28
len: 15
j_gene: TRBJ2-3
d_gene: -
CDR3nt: TGTGCCAGCAGTCCAACAGGACTAATAAGAGATACGCAGTATTTT
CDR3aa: CASSPTGLIRDTQYF

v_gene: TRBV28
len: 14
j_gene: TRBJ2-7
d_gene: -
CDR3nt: TGTGCCAGCAGTTTACAAACACTGTCCTACGAGCAGTACTTC
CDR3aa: CASSLQTLSYEQYF

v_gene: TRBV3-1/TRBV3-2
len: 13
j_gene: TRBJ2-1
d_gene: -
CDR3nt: TGTGCCAGCAGCCTAAACCCTATCAATGAGCAGTTCTTC
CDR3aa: CASSLNPINEQFF

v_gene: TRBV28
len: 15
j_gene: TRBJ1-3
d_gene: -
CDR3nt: TGTGCCAGCAGCTTCAGGGGCCTCTCTGGAAACACCATATATTTT
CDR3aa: CASSFRGLSGNTIYF

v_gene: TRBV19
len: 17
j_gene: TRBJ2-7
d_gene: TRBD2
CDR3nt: TGTGCCAGTAGTATATGGGCTAGCGGGAGGGCCGTGGGCGAGCAGTACTTC
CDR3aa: CASSIWASGRAVGEQYF

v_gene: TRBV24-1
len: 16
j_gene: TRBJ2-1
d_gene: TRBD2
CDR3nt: TGTGCCACCAGTGAAACCGGACTAGCGGGGTACAATGAGCAGTTCTTC
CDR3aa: CATSETGLAGYNEQFF

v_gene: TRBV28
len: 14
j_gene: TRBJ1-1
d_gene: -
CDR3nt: TGTGCCAGCATTCATACGATTGGAAGGACTGAAGCTTTCTTT
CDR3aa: CASIHTIGRTEAFF